This T cell receptor (beta chain) was captured by sequencing in a study of blood T cell repertoires in COVID-19. Background on the study: Researchers got acute and convalescent COVID-19 samples from the United States, Italy and Spain. T cells, B-cell-depleted T cells, or PBMCs provided the cDNA or gDNA that served as material.

CDR3 size: 15 residues. Trimming stripped 7 bases from V and 2 bases from J, with 15 bases between. Assay: immunoSEQ multiplex PCR; the TCRdb copy retains only in-frame clones and omits some. The sample has tens of thousands of clones; roughly four fifths are singletons. The gene calls are TRBV6-7 and TRBJ2-1; D perhaps matches TRBD2 (6 bases). Being an ORF, TRBV6-7 has a function that is uncertain. Sequencing used peripheral blood. This TCR was sampled from a woman aged 70-85 years with acute or convalescent COVID-19. CDR3 amino acids: CASTPPGVAYNEQFF. The CDR3 nucleotides read TGTGCCAGCACCCCCCCGGGGGTAGCCTACAATGAGCAGTTCTTC.